The 18 T cell receptor beta chains below come from one sample, sequenced in a study of OX40 agonist ivuxolimab in advanced cancers. Produced via immunoSEQ multiplex PCR; TCRdb's table is partial and in-frame only. The table includes fewer than 30,000 clones, around 90% detected once. Sequencing was performed on CD4+ or CD8+ T cells sorted from blood, taken in a trial of the OX40 agonist ivuxolimab. These TCRs come from an adult with an advanced solid tumor such as melanoma, head and neck, liver or kidney cancer.

This chain's CDR3 is CASRTGPYNEQFF. CDR3 DNA: TGTGCCAGCAGGACTGGACCCTACAATGAGCAGTTCTTC. The V call is TRBV2, the J call TRBJ2-1, with unresolved D. The V and J ends lost 6 bases and 2 bases respectively, with 8 bases between them. This CDR3 contains 13 residues. Looked up from germline, CDR1 is SNHLY and CDR2 is FYNNEI.

The chain carries TRBV7-2 and TRBJ2-1, with D possibly being TRBD2 (5 bases). Germline loops: CDR1 SGHTA, CDR2 FQGNSA. This CDR3 contains 13 residues. Trimming shortened V by 2 bases and J by 3 bases, and 5 bases separated the two germline ends. CDR3 in amino acids: CASSLSGYNEQFF. The CDR3 region has the DNA TGTGCCAGCAGCTTAAGCGGCTACAATGAGCAGTTCTTC. Based on the CDR3 plus reference TRBV7-2 and TRBJ2-1, the full variable domain is GAGVSQSPSNKVTEKGKDVELRCDPISGHTALYWYRQSLGQGLEFLIYFQGNSAPDKSGLPSDRFSAERTGGSVSTLTIQRTQQEDSAVYLCASSLSGYNEQFFGPGTRLTVL.

The rearrangement uses TRBV5-8 and TRBJ2-4; no definite D call. Trimming shortened V by 5 bases and J by 6 bases, and 12 bases separated the two germline ends. Germline loops: CDR1 SGHTS, CDR2 YDEGEE. The CDR3 loop spans 13 amino acids. The CDR3 region has the DNA TGTGCCAGCAGGTCCTGGACCTTAAACATTCAGTACTTC. Its translation: CASRSWTLNIQYF.

The chain uses TRBV10-3 and TRBJ2-7; D gene ambiguous. V was trimmed by 5 bases and J by 0 bases, leaving 5 bases between them. Germline CDR1 reads ENHRY; CDR2 reads SYGVKD. The CDR3 covers 12 residues. The CDR3 region is CAISSSSYEQYF. CDR3 nucleotide sequence: TGTGCCATCAGTTCAAGCTCCTACGAGCAGTACTTC.

The V call is TRBV19, the J call TRBJ1-2, with TRBD1 identical over 10 bases. The ends lost 0 bases at V and 8 bases at J; junction bases unmatched: 3. The CDR3 extends over 14 amino acids. Germline V lookup: CDR1 LNHDA, CDR2 SQIVND (reference sequence). CDR3 in amino acids: CASSIEGTGAGYTF. CDR3 in DNA: TGTGCCAGTAGTATAGAGGGGACAGGGGCCGGCTACACCTTC.

The chain couples TRBV29-1 to TRBJ1-2; no definite D call. Germline CDR1 reads SQVTM; CDR2 reads ANQGSEA. The CDR3 runs 13 residues. V shed 6 bases and J shed 8 bases, with 19 bases lying between them. The CDR3 reads CSVTTGPQHGYTF. The CDR3 DNA reads TGCAGCGTCACTACCGGGCCTCAGCACGGCTACACCTTC.

The count of this clone is one. The chain links TRBV7-2 to TRBJ1-2, with D unclear. V lost 1 base and J lost 7, with 7 bases in between. Germline CDR1 and CDR2: SGHTA and FQGNSA. CDR3 size: 12 residues. The CDR3 here is CASSLDPSGYTF. The CDR3 DNA sequence: TGTGCCAGCAGCTTAGATCCGAGTGGCTACACCTTC.

Notes on this clone: The junction does not match germline at one end; this may be a read error. This chain links TRBV20-1 with TRBJ1-4; D gene ambiguous. Germline CDR1 and CDR2: DFQATT and SNEGSKA (reference sequence). The CDR3 consists of 11 residues. In DNA, the CDR3 is TGCAGTGCTAGAGATCGGGAGGAATTGCTTTTT. This gives the protein CSARDREELLF.

This chain connects TRBV27 to TRBJ1-2; 7 bases fit TRBD1. In germline, CDR1 is MNHEY, CDR2 SMNVEV (reference sequence). V dropped 3 bases and J dropped 5; count of bases not matched to a gene: 6. This CDR3 contains 14 residues. DNA for the CDR3: TGTGCCAGCAGTTTCAGGGAGGGGGCTTATGGCTACACCTTC. Residues: CASSFREGAYGYTF.

Concerning this clone: Relative to the germline gene, one junction end is altered; a read error may explain this. The rearrangement joins TRBV6-1 to TRBJ2-2, with 8 bases lining up with TRBD1. CDR3 length: 13 residues. Germline assignment: CDR1 MNHNS and CDR2 SASEGT. The DNA for the CDR3 is TGTGCCAGCATGGCCGACAGGGGTAGGGAGCTGCTTTTT. Translating gives CASMADRGRELLF.

The chain carries TRBV27 and TRBJ1-5; TRBD1 agrees at 8 bases. The CDR3 has 15 amino acids. In germline, CDR1 is MNHEY, CDR2 SMNVEV (reference sequence). V was pared by 6 bases and J by 7 bases, with 11 bases of the junction left unmatched. CDR3 sequence: CASSKRQGIGQPQHF. CDR3 sequence (DNA): TGTGCCAGCAGCAAGAGACAGGGGATTGGGCAGCCCCAGCATTTT.

The J gene is TRBJ2-7, the V gene TRBV6-5; maybe TRBD1 (6 bases). This CDR3 spans 15 amino acids. From germline, CDR1 is MNHEY and CDR2 SVGAGI. V was cut by 5 bases and J by 2 bases, with 16 bases left in between. In DNA, the CDR3 is TGTGCCAGCAGTACCCGATTGGACAGAACCTACGAGCAGTACTTC. This codes for CASSTRLDRTYEQYF.

The J gene is TRBJ1-6, the V gene TRBV5-1; the match to TRBD1 covers 9 bases. Germline V gene lookup returns CDR1 SGHRS and CDR2 YFSETQ. This CDR3 has 14 residues. Trimming took 4 bases from V and 8 from J; bases not matched to a gene: 4. The CDR3 protein is CASSEGQGDSPLHF. The CDR3 DNA reads as TGCGCCAGCAGCGAGGGACAGGGTGATTCACCCCTCCACTTT.

A single count supports this clone. CDR3 sequence: CASSSGLAGGEQYF. CDR3 sequence (DNA): TGTGCCAGCTCATCTGGACTAGCGGGAGGGGAGCAGTACTTC. This sequence joins TRBV18 and TRBJ2-7; 15 bases are a match to TRBD2. The V segment lost 5 bases and the J segment 7 bases; nucleotides outside the gene matches: 3. This CDR3 contains 14 residues. The germline CDR1 and CDR2 sequences are KGHSH and LQKENI.

The table lists this clone with a count of one. The chain has TRBV7-2 and TRBJ2-6, with D possibly being TRBD1 (6 bases). V dropped 3 bases and J dropped 0 bases, with 9 bases sitting between them. The CDR3 runs to 16 residues. Germline CDR1 SGHTA, CDR2 FQGNSA. The CDR3 DNA is TGTGCCAGCAGCTTGACAGGAGGCTCTGGGGCCAACGTCCTGACTTTC. It translates to CASSLTGGSGANVLTF.

The rearrangement joins TRBV6-5 to TRBJ2-7; 7 bases are shared with TRBD2. CDR1 and CDR2 from the germline V gene are MNHEY and SVGAGI. Trimming took 7 bases from V and 3 from J; bases not matched to a gene: 9. The CDR3 sequence is 14 residues long. CDR3 sequence (DNA): TGTGCCAGCAAGGTCGTGGGGGGGGACTACGAGCAGTACTTC. Protein sequence: CASKVVGGDYEQYF.

This clone was observed a handful of times. The V gene is TRBV19, the J gene TRBJ2-3; TRBD1 matches at 11 bases. CDR1 and CDR2 (germline): LNHDA, SQIVND (reference sequence). The J segment lost 4 bases and the V segment lost 7 bases, leaving 1 base of the junction unmatched. The CDR3 spans 13 residues. The CDR3 coding sequence is TGTGCCAGTAAGGACAGGGGGCCAGATACGCAGTATTTT. It specifies CASKDRGPDTQYF. The variable domain in full, completed from reference TRBV19 and TRBJ2-3, reads DGGITQSPKYLFRKEGQNVTLSCEQNLNHDAMYWYRQDPGQGLRLIYYSQIVNDFQKGDIAEGYSVSREKKESFPLTVTSAQKNPTAFYLCASKDRGPDTQYFGPGTRLTVL.

V usage is TRBV15 and J usage is TRBJ2-5; D possibly corresponds to TRBD1 (5 bases). CDR3 size: 14 residues. Trimming cost V 1 base and J 3 bases, with 9 bases left between them. In germline, CDR1 is LNHNV, CDR2 YYDKDF (reference sequence). DNA for the CDR3: TGTGCCACCAGCAGAGGGACAAGCGAAGAGACCCAGTACTTC. Its translation: CATSRGTSEETQYF.